Below are 22 T cell receptor beta chains sequenced from a single sample in a study of T cell responses to AZD1222 COVID-19 vaccine. TCRdb's copy holds only in-frame clones and misses some; the assay was immunoSEQ multiplex PCR. The profile shows about 130,000 clones, about 85% of them singletons. Sequencing used peripheral blood, obtained 28 days after the second AZD1222 dose. All receptors come from an adult who received the AZD1222 COVID-19 vaccine.

The chain uses TRBV10-1 and TRBJ1-1; D possibly corresponds to TRBD1 (5 bases). Trimming stripped 3 bases from V and 8 bases from J, with 16 bases between. CDR1 is WNHNN and CDR2 is SYGVQD in the germline V gene (reference sequence). The CDR3 loop spans 14 amino acids. The CDR3 loop is CASSDHQGQQEAFF. The CDR3 DNA follows: TGCGCCAGCAGTGACCATCAGGGCCAACAAGAAGCTTTCTTT.

This chain uses TRBV7-2 with TRBJ2-4; no reliable D call. This CDR3 comprises 13 residues. V lost 7 bases and J lost 1, with 8 bases in between. The germline V gene encodes CDR1 SGHTA and CDR2 FQGNSA. CDR3 in amino acids: CASKEGAKNIQYF. The DNA of the CDR3 is TGTGCCAGCAAGGAAGGGGCCAAAAACATTCAGTACTTC.

This clone has just one count. The V call is TRBV6-1, the J call TRBJ1-4; a weak D match, TRBD1 (6 bases). CDR1 MNHNS and CDR2 SASEGT come from the germline V gene. The CDR3 is 16 amino acids. V lost 0 bases, J lost 5 bases, and 13 bases lay in between. The CDR3 nucleotides are TGTGCCAGCAGTGAAGCAGGGCAGGGGTGGAATGAAAAACTGTTTTTT. Protein sequence: CASSEAGQGWNEKLFF.

This clone was seen just once. The chain uses TRBV10-3 and TRBJ2-3; no clear D gene. Germline CDR1 and CDR2: ENHRY and SYGVKD. The CDR3 runs 15 residues. V gave up 2 bases and J gave up 6 bases, with 15 bases separating them. The CDR3 here is CAISERPTVPDTQYF. The CDR3, as DNA: TGTGCCATCAGTGAGCGGCCTACGGTCCCCGATACGCAGTATTTT.

V and J are TRBV5-4 and TRBJ2-2; 7 bases are a match to TRBD2. CDR1 and CDR2 from the germline V gene are SGHNT and YYREEE (reference sequence). Trimming cost V 3 bases and J 5 bases; bases outside gene matches: 13. The CDR3 is made up of 17 amino acids. CDR3 bases: TGTGCCAGCAGCTCAAATCGAGCGGGGACGGGAACCGGGGAGCTGTTTTTT. The encoded protein is CASSSNRAGTGTGELFF.

V and J are TRBV15 and TRBJ2-7, with D perhaps given as TRBD1 or TRBD2 (5 bases each). Germline CDR1 and CDR2: LNHNV and YYDKDF (reference sequence). V was shortened by 0 bases and J by 0 bases, with 9 bases between the two germline ends. The CDR3 has 15 residues. This chain's CDR3 is CATSRDMGDSYEQYF. In DNA, the CDR3 is TGTGCCACCAGCAGAGATATGGGGGACTCCTACGAGCAGTACTTC.

Only one count was recorded for this clone. The chain couples TRBV27 to TRBJ2-3; tentative D call: TRBD1 (6 bases). Per the germline V gene, CDR1 is MNHEY and CDR2 is SMNVEV (reference sequence). Trimming stripped 10 bases from V and 0 bases from J, with 17 bases between. The CDR3 consists of 15 residues. The CDR3 region is CATRGLGLSTDTQYF. CDR3 DNA sequence: TGTGCCACCAGGGGTTTGGGCCTTAGCACAGATACGCAGTATTTT.

V and J are TRBV30 and TRBJ2-1, with TRBD2 as a possible D gene (7 bases). This CDR3 has 20 residues. Germline values: CDR1 GTSNPN, CDR2 SVGIG (reference sequence). Between the trimmed V and J ends, which lost 7 bases and 0 bases, there was a span of 31 bases. The CDR3 loop reads CAYTGTIQGRSPVSYNEQFF. DNA for the CDR3: TGTGCCTACACCGGGACTATACAGGGCCGAAGTCCTGTCTCCTACAATGAGCAGTTCTTC.

The rearrangement uses TRBV5-6 and TRBJ1-2, with D maybe TRBD1 (5 bases). The CDR3 length is 15 residues. Trimming took 2 bases from V and 4 from J, leaving 15 bases between them. CDR1 is SGHDT, CDR2 YYEEEE, per germline. The chain's CDR3 is CASSFGARGGYGYTF. CDR3 DNA: TGTGCCAGCAGCTTCGGGGCCCGGGGAGGCTATGGCTACACCTTC.

Concerning this clone itself: Other nucleotide sequences in the sample specify the same CDR3. The rearrangement joins TRBV9 to TRBJ1-6; D not resolved. The CDR3 runs 15 residues. Germline V CDR1 and CDR2: SGDLS, YYNGEE. Trimming took 0 bases from V and 0 from J, leaving 4 bases between them. Written as DNA, the CDR3 is TGTGCCAGCAGCGTAGGGAGCTCCTATAATTCACCCCTCCACTTT. Translation: CASSVGSSYNSPLHF. Full variable domain (outside the CDR3, taken from reference TRBV9 and TRBJ1-6): DSGVTQTPKHLITATGQRVTLRCSPRSGDLSVYWYQQSLDQGLQFLIQYYNGEERAKGNILERFSAQQFPDLHSELNLSSLELGDSALYFCASSVGSSYNSPLHFGNGTRLTVT.

V is TRBV7-2 and J is TRBJ1-1; possible D gene TRBD1, 6 bases. Trimming pared 2 bases from V and 7 bases from J, leaving 20 bases between. This CDR3 contains 16 residues. CDR1 is SGHTA and CDR2 is FQGNSA in the germline V gene. CDR3 loop: CASSLQSTGKGSEAFF. The CDR3 DNA is TGTGCCAGCAGCTTACAATCAACAGGGAAGGGAAGTGAAGCTTTCTTT.

The chain links TRBV14 to TRBJ2-7; possibly TRBD1 for D (5 bases). Germline loops: CDR1 SGHDN, CDR2 FVKESK. Trimming removed 2 bases at V and 5 bases at J, with 16 bases between. This CDR3 has 15 residues. Written as DNA, the CDR3 is TGTGCCAGCAGCCAAAGAGGCGGCAGGGTGAACGAGCAGTACTTC. Its translation is CASSQRGGRVNEQYF.

In its sample, this clone was seen once. The chain combines TRBV6-1 with TRBJ1-5; D is ambiguous. Trimming stripped 2 bases from V and 2 bases from J, with 7 bases between. The CDR3 spans 14 residues. Germline lookup yields CDR1 MNHNS and CDR2 SASEGT. This CDR3 is CASSELWGNQPQHF. For the CDR3, the DNA is TGTGCCAGCAGTGAATTATGGGGCAATCAGCCCCAGCATTTT.

Only a few counts were recorded for this clone. The genes are TRBV7-9 and TRBJ1-6; tentative D call: TRBD1 (6 bases). Germline-derived CDR1 and CDR2 are SEHNR and FQNEAQ (reference sequence). The germline V and J ends were trimmed by 5 bases and 10 bases, with 15 bases remaining between them. The CDR3 totals 14 residues. The CDR3: CASSLVQGQSPLHF. The DNA of the CDR3 is TGTGCCAGCAGCCTGGTACAGGGCCAATCACCCCTCCACTTT.

This chain connects TRBV5-4 to TRBJ2-2; D gene ambiguous. The CDR3 has 13 residues. Trimming left V 4 bases short and J 0 bases short, with 4 bases between. Germline loops: CDR1 SGHNT, CDR2 YYREEE (reference sequence). The CDR3 bases are TGTGCCAGCAGCCAACCGAACACCGGGGAGCTGTTTTTT. This codes for CASSQPNTGELFF. Supplemented by reference TRBV5-4 and TRBJ2-2, the full variable domain reads ETGVTQSPTHLIKTRGQQVTLRCSSQSGHNTVSWYQQALGQGPQFIFQYYREEENGRGNFPPRFSGLQFPNYSSELNVNALELDDSALYLCASSQPNTGELFFGEGSRLTVL.

The chain employs TRBV7-3 and TRBJ1-6; perhaps TRBD1 as D (5 bases). V lost 2 bases to trimming and J lost 5 bases, with 7 bases between them. This CDR3 contains 14 residues. Germline-derived CDR1 and CDR2 are SGHTA and FQGTGA. CDR3 coding DNA: TGTGCCAGCAGCTTAGGGGCAGATAATTCACCCCTCCACTTT. Translation: CASSLGADNSPLHF.

The chain recombines TRBV28 with TRBJ1-1, with a tentative D call TRBD1 (6 bases). V lost 2 bases and J 1 base, leaving 11 bases between the germline ends. Germline V lookup: CDR1 MDHEN, CDR2 SYDVKM. The CDR3 is 15 amino acids. The CDR3 sequence: CASSLVRRGNTEAFF. As DNA, the CDR3 is TGTGCCAGCAGTTTAGTGCGCAGGGGGAACACTGAAGCTTTCTTT.

The chain joins TRBV3-1 (or the pseudogene TRBV3-2) to TRBJ2-7; 9 bases match TRBD1. CDR1 is LGHDT and CDR2 is YNNKEL in the germline V gene (reference sequence). This CDR3 is built from 15 residues. Trimming took 1 base from V and 4 from J; bases not matched to a gene: 5. The CDR3 protein is CASSQVGTGSYEQYF. DNA of the CDR3: TGTGCCAGCAGCCAAGTAGGGACAGGGTCTTACGAGCAGTACTTC.

The chain uses TRBV24-1 and TRBJ1-5, with 8 bases lining up with TRBD1. V dropped 4 bases and J dropped 7; count of bases not matched to a gene: 8. Germline V gene sequence: CDR1 KGHDR, CDR2 SFDVKD. This CDR3 is built from 15 residues. The CDR3 here is CATSDRGQGWQPQHF. Here the CDR3 DNA reads TGTGCCACCAGTGACCGCGGACAGGGCTGGCAGCCCCAGCATTTT.

The rearrangement links TRBV30 to TRBJ1-1, with TRBD1 matching over 7 bases. With 6 bases clipped from V and 2 bases from J, the junction kept 6 bases outside the gene matches. The germline gives CDR1 GTSNPN, CDR2 SVGIG (reference sequence). The CDR3 is 13 residues long. The CDR3: CACARTGNTEAFF. The CDR3 DNA is TGTGCCTGTGCTCGGACAGGAAACACTGAAGCTTTCTTT. The whole variable domain, filled in from reference TRBV30 and TRBJ1-1, reads SQTIHQWPATLVQPVGSPLSLECTVEGTSNPNLYWYRQAAGRGLQLLFYSVGIGQISSEVPQNLSASRPQDRQFILSSKKLLLSDSGFYLCACARTGNTEAFFGQGTRLTVV.

This chain links TRBV12-3 or TRBV12-4 with TRBJ1-2, with D possibly matching TRBD1 (5 bases). Trimming removed 2 bases at V and 12 bases at J, with 13 bases between. The CDR3 totals 12 residues. CDR3 amino acids: CASSLNQGSNTF. The CDR3 nucleotides are TGTGCCAGCAGTTTAAACCAGGGAAGTAACACCTTC.

This rearrangement joins TRBV30 to TRBJ1-5; D gene uncertain. Germline CDR1 GTSNPN, CDR2 SVGIG (reference sequence). The CDR3 runs 14 residues. V gave up 0 bases and J gave up 5 bases, with 11 bases separating them. The CDR3 region is CAWSVGSPDQPQHF. The CDR3 DNA is TGTGCCTGGAGTGTAGGCAGTCCGGATCAGCCCCAGCATTTT. Full variable domain (missing parts from reference TRBV30 and TRBJ1-5): SQTIHQWPATLVQPVGSPLSLECTVEGTSNPNLYWYRQAAGRGLQLLFYSVGIGQISSEVPQNLSASRPQDRQFILSSKKLLLSDSGFYLCAWSVGSPDQPQHFGDGTRLSIL.